The rows below give T cell receptor beta chains drawn from one sample of a study of response to subunit inactivated influenza vaccine. TCRdb called the RT-PCR reads again in MiXCR, with one record for every CDR3 protein. This repertoire shows about 520,000 distinct CDR3 sequences, about 25% found once; its top ten account for over 1.5%. The sequencing here drew on CD4+ T cells sorted from PBMCs, taken approximately 5 days after vaccination. The receptors were sampled from a man over 45 who received an inactivated influenza vaccine. The CDR3 runs from the conserved cysteine through the conserved F or W. A D gene is named only where the DNA matches it firmly. Rows give clone size only sometimes, using once, few, many, or a class for an expanded clone.

TRBV10-3	TRBJ2-5	NA	NA	CAISPQETQYF	TGTGCCATCAGTCCCCAAGAGACCCAGTACTTC
TRBV12-3/TRBV12-4	TRBJ1-1	NA	few	CASSLAGETEAFF	TGTGCCAGCAGTTTAGCAGGGGAGACTGAAGCTTTCTTT
TRBV30	TRBJ1-6	TRBD1	few	CAWSDRGRGSYNSPLHF	TGTGCCTGGAGTGACAGGGGAAGGGGCTCCTATAATTCACCCCTCCACTTT
TRBV4-3	TRBJ2-2	TRBD1	many	CASSQKTGGTNTGELFF	TGCGCCAGCAGCCAGAAAACAGGGGGCACGAACACCGGGGAGCTGTTTTTT
TRBV28	TRBJ1-2	NA	few	CASSLWPFRQPEGGYTF	TGTGCCAGCAGTTTATGGCCTTTCCGACAGCCTGAAGGGGGCTACACCTTC
TRBV20-1	TRBJ2-5	TRBD1	NA	CSATGTGGRGETQYF	TGCAGTGCTACCGGGACAGGGGGCCGGGGGGAGACCCAGTACTTC
TRBV28	TRBJ1-3	NA	NA	CAGTGTYSGNTIYF	TGTGCCGGGACCGGGACCTACTCTGGAAACACCATATATTTT
TRBV2	TRBJ2-1	NA	NA	CASSGGDLNNEQFF	TGTGCCAGCAGTGGAGGTGACCTCAACAATGAGCAGTTCTTC
TRBV7-8	TRBJ2-5	TRBD2	NA	CATDLAGRVQETQYF	TGTGCCACCGACCTGGCCGGGAGGGTCCAAGAGACCCAGTACTTC
TRBV29-1	TRBJ1-1	TRBD1	NA	CSARTGGRTEAFF	TGCAGCGCCCGGACAGGGGGGAGGACTGAAGCTTTCTTT
TRBV20-1	TRBJ2-7	TRBD1	many	CSARTGGYEQYF	TGCAGCGCCCGGACAGGGGGCTACGAGCAGTACTTC
TRBV29-1	TRBJ2-1	TRBD2	NA	CSVMGRAHNEQFF	TGCAGCGTTATGGGGAGGGCCCACAATGAGCAGTTCTTC
TRBV11-1	TRBJ2-1	TRBD2	NA	CASSQTGSGRANEQFF	TGTGCCAGCAGCCAGACAGGGAGCGGGAGGGCCAATGAGCAGTTCTTC
TRBV2	TRBJ2-5	NA	NA	CASSWVAETQYF	TGTGCCAGCTCTTGGGTGGCGGAGACCCAGTACTTC
TRBV20-1	TRBJ1-5	NA	NA	CSARVQANQPQHF	TGCAGTGCTAGAGTACAGGCGAATCAGCCCCAGCATTTT
TRBV6-5	TRBJ2-7	NA	NA	CASTAPKQYF	TGTGCCAGCACGGCCCCTAAGCAGTACTTC
TRBV28	TRBJ1-2	NA	few	CASSRRRQRAYGYTF	TGTGCCAGCTCTAGACGCCGACAGAGGGCTTATGGCTACACCTTC
TRBV7-2	TRBJ2-3	TRBD1	NA	CASSPGQGVWGSDTQYF	TGTGCCAGCAGCCCCGGACAGGGCGTCTGGGGCTCAGATACGCAGTATTTT
TRBV19	TRBJ2-3	TRBD2	few	CASSNSGGGTQYF	TGTGCCAGTAGTAATAGCGGGGGAGGTACGCAGTATTTT
TRBV6-5	TRBJ2-1	NA	NA	CASSYGLGGEQFF	TGTGCCAGCAGTTACGGACTAGGGGGTGAGCAGTTCTTC
TRBV29-1	TRBJ2-6	NA	few	CSVQGAGANVLTF	TGCAGCGTCCAAGGGGCTGGGGCCAACGTCCTGACTTTC
TRBV24-1	TRBJ2-3	NA	few	CATSDSGLTTDTQYF	TGTGCCACCAGTGATTCGGGACTCACCACAGATACGCAGTATTTT